The clone carrying this TCR beta chain was observed a few times. Time point given: sample taken at primary tumor resection. Frozen PBMC, nontumor lung or tumor provided whole RNA, which was sequenced unsorted. Donors were some 72 untreated early-stage non-small cell lung cancer patients. TCRdb re-derived calls from the 5' RACE reads in MiXCR, one entry per CDR3 protein. This sample has around 45,000 distinct CDR3 sequences, with around 13% found just once. This record belongs to a study of spatial heterogeneity in lung cancer. The specimen was PBMCs, collected at surgery. The sequence derives from a male donor with early-stage non-small cell lung cancer.

CDR3: CASNPLGGPDNSPLHF. DNA for the CDR3: TGTGCCAGCAACCCTTTGGGAGGGCCGGATAATTCACCCCTCCACTTT. The chain recombines TRBV6-1 with TRBJ1-6, with no clear D. This CDR3 spans 16 amino acids. V lost 7 bases, J lost 5 bases, and 18 bases lay in between. In germline, CDR1 is MNHNS, CDR2 SASEGT.